These 12 T cell receptor beta chains came from one sample sequenced in a study of lymphopenia after photon versus proton radiotherapy. Here immunoSEQ multiplex PCR was the method, and the copy in TCRdb shows in-frame clones only, minus some. Of some 170,000 clones listed, around nine tenths are singletons. Sequenced here: peripheral blood, sampled from a patient treated with photon-based radiotherapy. These receptors were taken from a man aged 50 or older with gastric cancer.

This clone has a single count. The chain joins TRBV9 to TRBJ2-3, with no clear D. Germline CDR1 SGDLS, CDR2 YYNGEE. Trimming cost V 0 bases and J 3 bases, with 11 bases left between them. This CDR3 contains 15 residues. This CDR3 is CASSVAALVTDTQYF. CDR3 bases: TGTGCCAGCAGCGTAGCAGCTCTAGTGACAGATACGCAGTATTTT.

CDR3 sequence (DNA): TGTGCCAGCAGTACTTGGACAGGAGGACTCGACTATGGCTACACCTTC. Translated: CASSTWTGGLDYGYTF. The gene calls are TRBV27 and TRBJ1-2, with 7 bases identical to TRBD1. The V and J ends lost 5 bases and 3 bases, in that order; junction bases with no gene match: 12. The CDR3 runs 16 residues. Germline loops: CDR1 MNHEY, CDR2 SMNVEV (reference sequence).

The chain uses TRBV4-3 and TRBJ1-1; D is ambiguous. V gave up 2 bases and J gave up 0 bases, with 19 bases separating them. The CDR3 length is 18 residues. CDR1 LGHNA and CDR2 YSLEER come from the germline V gene. The CDR3 sequence is CASSQSHVGRVMNTEAFF. DNA of the CDR3: TGCGCCAGCAGCCAAAGCCATGTGGGTCGAGTAATGAACACTGAAGCTTTCTTT.

This sequence joins TRBV14 and TRBJ1-1; D ambiguous. Germline-derived CDR1 and CDR2 are SGHDN and FVKESK. V lost 6 bases and J lost 2, with 19 bases in between. This CDR3 has 16 amino acids. The CDR3 bases are TGTGCCAGCAGGTCCAGCCCCGACAAAAACAACACTGAAGCTTTCTTT. Amino acids: CASRSSPDKNNTEAFF.

V gene TRBV5-1 combines with J gene TRBJ2-7, with D unclear. Germline values: CDR1 SGHRS, CDR2 YFSETQ. V shed 4 bases and J shed 0 bases, with 11 bases lying between them. There are 14 residues in the CDR3. CDR3 region: CASSAFTRSYEQYF. The DNA of the CDR3 is TGCGCCAGCAGCGCGTTTACCCGCTCCTACGAGCAGTACTTC.

The chain has TRBV5-1 and TRBJ2-7; no definite D call. The CDR3 covers 14 residues. Per the germline V gene, CDR1 is SGHRS and CDR2 is YFSETQ. Trimming stripped 0 bases from V and 2 bases from J, with 9 bases between. CDR3 amino acids: CASSLEVATYEQYF. DNA for the CDR3: TGCGCCAGCAGCTTGGAGGTCGCTACCTACGAGCAGTACTTC.

The chain couples TRBV11-2 to TRBJ1-2, with 9 bases identical to TRBD1. The trim removed 6 bases at V and 1 base at J, leaving 15 bases unmatched. CDR1 is SGHAT, CDR2 FQNNGV, per germline. CDR3 size: 18 residues. CDR3 protein: CASSLDRGPPLSNYGYTF. CDR3 DNA sequence: TGTGCCAGCAGTTTGGACAGGGGCCCACCCTTAAGTAACTATGGCTACACCTTC. The full variable domain, completed using reference TRBV11-2 and TRBJ1-2, is EAGVAQSPRYKIIEKRQSVAFWCNPISGHATLYWYQQILGQGPKLLIQFQNNGVVDDSQLPKDRFSAERLKGVDSTLKIQPAKLEDSAVYLCASSLDRGPPLSNYGYTFGSGTRLTVV.

The V and J genes are TRBV30 and TRBJ2-7; 11 bases agree with TRBD1. The germline V gene has CDR1 GTSNPN and CDR2 SVGIG (reference sequence). V gave up 4 bases and J gave up 4 bases; unmatched junction bases: 3. CDR3 length equals 13 residues. CDR3: CAWTGTGGYEQYF. The CDR3 DNA sequence: TGTGCCTGGACCGGGACAGGGGGATACGAGCAGTACTTC.

This rearrangement joins TRBV7-3 to TRBJ1-3; D is ambiguous. Trimming removed 5 bases at V and 0 bases at J, with 5 bases between. Looked up from germline, CDR1 is SGHTA and CDR2 is FQGTGA. The CDR3 loop spans 13 amino acids. CDR3 sequence: CASSPSSGNTIYF. The CDR3 DNA follows: TGTGCCAGCAGCCCGAGCTCTGGAAACACCATATATTTT. Drawing the rest from reference TRBV7-3 and TRBJ1-3, the complete variable domain is GAGVSQTPSNKVTEKGKYVELRCDPISGHTALYWYRQSLGQGPEFLIYFQGTGAADDSGLPNDRFFAVRPEGSVSTLKIQRTERGDSAVYLCASSPSSGNTIYFGEGSWLTVV.

DNA for the CDR3: TGCGCCAGCAGCTTGGGACTAGCGGTGTCTGGGGCCAACGTCCTGACTTTC. Residues: CASSLGLAVSGANVLTF. The chain links TRBV5-1 to TRBJ2-6, with 9 bases aligning to TRBD2. Germline V gene lookup returns CDR1 SGHRS and CDR2 YFSETQ. The CDR3 spans 17 residues. With 0 bases clipped from V and 1 base from J, the junction kept 2 bases outside the gene matches. Complete variable domain (other parts from reference TRBV5-1 and TRBJ2-6): KAGVTQTPRYLIKTRGQQVTLSCSPISGHRSVSWYQQTPGQGLQFLFEYFSETQRNKGNFPGRFSGRQFSNSRSEMNVSTLELGDSALYLCASSLGLAVSGANVLTFGAGSRLTVL.

The chain combines TRBV6-5 with TRBJ2-3, with 7 bases lining up with TRBD2. Trimming at V came to 5 bases and at J to 0 bases, leaving 5 bases not matched to a gene. The CDR3 covers 15 residues. Looked up from germline, CDR1 is MNHEY and CDR2 is SVGAGI. CDR3 region: CASSRGRVSTDTQYF. The CDR3 nucleotides read TGTGCCAGCAGTCGGGGGAGGGTTAGCACAGATACGCAGTATTTT.

This clone was counted between two and nine times. The gene calls are TRBV6-1 and TRBJ1-2; 10 nucleotides line up with TRBD1. V trimming: 3 bases; J trimming: 8 bases; junction bases outside the gene matches: 15. Germline lookup yields CDR1 MNHNS and CDR2 SASEGT. The CDR3 runs 17 residues. The CDR3 DNA reads TGTGCCAGCAGTGACCCCGGGACAGGGGACACCTATGAAGGCTACACCTTC. Protein product: CASSDPGTGDTYEGYTF.